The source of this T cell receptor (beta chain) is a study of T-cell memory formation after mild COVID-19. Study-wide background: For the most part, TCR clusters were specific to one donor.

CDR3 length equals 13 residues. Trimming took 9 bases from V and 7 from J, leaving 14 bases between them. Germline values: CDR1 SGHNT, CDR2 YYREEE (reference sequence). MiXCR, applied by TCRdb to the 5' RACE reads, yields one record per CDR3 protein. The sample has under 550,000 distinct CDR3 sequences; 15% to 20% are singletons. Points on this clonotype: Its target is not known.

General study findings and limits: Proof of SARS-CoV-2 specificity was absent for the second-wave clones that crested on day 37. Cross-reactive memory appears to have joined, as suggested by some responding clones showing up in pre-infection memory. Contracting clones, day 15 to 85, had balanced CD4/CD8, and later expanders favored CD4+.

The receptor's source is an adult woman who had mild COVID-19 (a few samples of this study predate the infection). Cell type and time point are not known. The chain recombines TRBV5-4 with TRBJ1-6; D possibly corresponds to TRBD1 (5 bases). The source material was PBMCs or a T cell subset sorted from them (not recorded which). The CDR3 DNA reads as TGTGCCACGAGCGGGGCCTTAAATTCACCCCTCCACTTT. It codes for CATSGALNSPLHF.